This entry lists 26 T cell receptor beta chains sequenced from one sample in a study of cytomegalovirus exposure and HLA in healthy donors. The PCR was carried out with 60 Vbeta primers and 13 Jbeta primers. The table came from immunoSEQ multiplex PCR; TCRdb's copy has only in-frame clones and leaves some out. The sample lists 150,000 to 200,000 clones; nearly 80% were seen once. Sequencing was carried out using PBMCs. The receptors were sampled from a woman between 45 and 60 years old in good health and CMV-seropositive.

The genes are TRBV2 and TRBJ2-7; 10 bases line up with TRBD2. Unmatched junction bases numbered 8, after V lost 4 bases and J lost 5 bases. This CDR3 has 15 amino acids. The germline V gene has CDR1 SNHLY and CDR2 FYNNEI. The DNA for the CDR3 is TGTGCCAGCAGTGTTATGGGGCTAGCGGGAGACGAGCAGTACTTC. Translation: CASSVMGLAGDEQYF.

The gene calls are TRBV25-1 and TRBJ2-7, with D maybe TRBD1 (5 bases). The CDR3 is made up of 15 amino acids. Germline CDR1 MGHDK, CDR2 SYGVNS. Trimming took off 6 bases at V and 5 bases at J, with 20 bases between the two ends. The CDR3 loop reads CASRGFRAVEHEQYF. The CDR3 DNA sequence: TGTGCCAGCAGGGGATTCAGGGCAGTCGAACACGAGCAGTACTTC.

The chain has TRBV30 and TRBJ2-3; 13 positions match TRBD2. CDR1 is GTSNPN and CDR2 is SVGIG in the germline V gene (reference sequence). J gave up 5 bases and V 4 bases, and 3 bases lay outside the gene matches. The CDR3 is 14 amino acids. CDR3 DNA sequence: TGTGCCTGGACCCGGACTAGCGGGGGAGATACGCAGTATTTT. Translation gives CAWTRTSGGDTQYF.

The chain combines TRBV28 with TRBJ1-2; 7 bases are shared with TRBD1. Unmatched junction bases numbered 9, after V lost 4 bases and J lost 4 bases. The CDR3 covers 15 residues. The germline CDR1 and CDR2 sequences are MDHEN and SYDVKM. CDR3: CASSSGQASRYGYTF. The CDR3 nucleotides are TGTGCCAGCAGTTCAGGACAGGCCAGCCGCTATGGCTACACCTTC.

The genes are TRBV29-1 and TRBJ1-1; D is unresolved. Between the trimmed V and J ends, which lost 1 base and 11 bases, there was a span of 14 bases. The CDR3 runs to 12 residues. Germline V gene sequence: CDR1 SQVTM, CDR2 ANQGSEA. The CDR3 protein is CSVEGVSELAFF. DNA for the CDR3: TGCAGCGTTGAAGGGGTATCGGAGCTGGCTTTCTTT.

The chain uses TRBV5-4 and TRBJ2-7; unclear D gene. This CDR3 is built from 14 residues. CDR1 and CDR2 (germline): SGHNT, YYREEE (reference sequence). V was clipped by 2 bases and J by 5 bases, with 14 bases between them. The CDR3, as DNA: TGTGCCAGCAGCTTCTCCCCTCCAGGAAACGAGCAGTACTTC. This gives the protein CASSFSPPGNEQYF. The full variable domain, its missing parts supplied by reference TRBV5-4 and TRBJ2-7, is ETGVTQSPTHLIKTRGQQVTLRCSSQSGHNTVSWYQQALGQGPQFIFQYYREEENGRGNFPPRFSGLQFPNYSSELNVNALELDDSALYLCASSFSPPGNEQYFGPGTRLTVT.

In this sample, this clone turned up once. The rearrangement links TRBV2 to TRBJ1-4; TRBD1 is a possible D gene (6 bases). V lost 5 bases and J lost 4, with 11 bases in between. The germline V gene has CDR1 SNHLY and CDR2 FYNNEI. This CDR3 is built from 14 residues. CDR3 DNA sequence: TGTGCCAGCAGTCGACAACAGGGTAATGAAAAACTGTTTTTT. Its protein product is CASSRQQGNEKLFF.

The CDR3 coding sequence is TGCGCCAGCAGCTCGGGACAGGGGTCAGCGAGCACTGAAGCTTTCTTT. This codes for CASSSGQGSASTEAFF. V is TRBV5-1 and J is TRBJ1-1, with 10 bases aligning to TRBD1. Germline-derived CDR1 and CDR2 are SGHRS and YFSETQ. V gave up 3 bases and J gave up 4 bases; unmatched junction bases: 9. This CDR3 contains 16 residues.

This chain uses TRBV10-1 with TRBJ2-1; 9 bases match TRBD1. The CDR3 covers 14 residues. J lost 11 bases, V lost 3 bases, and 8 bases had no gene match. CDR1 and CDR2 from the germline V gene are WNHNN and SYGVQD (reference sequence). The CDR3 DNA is TGCGCCAGCAGTGAACAACAGGGGGCTACGCAGCAGTTCTTC. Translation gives CASSEQQGATQQFF.

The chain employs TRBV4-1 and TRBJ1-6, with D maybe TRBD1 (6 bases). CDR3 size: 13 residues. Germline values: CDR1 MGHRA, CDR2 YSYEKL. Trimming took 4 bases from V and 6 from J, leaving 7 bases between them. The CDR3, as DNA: TGCGCCAGCAGCCGACAGGTTAATTCACCCCTCCACTTT. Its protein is CASSRQVNSPLHF.

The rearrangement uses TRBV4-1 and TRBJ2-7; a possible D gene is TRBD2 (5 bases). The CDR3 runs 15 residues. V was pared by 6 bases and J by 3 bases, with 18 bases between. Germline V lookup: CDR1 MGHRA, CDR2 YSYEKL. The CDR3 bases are TGCGCCAGCAGGCTTGGGAGCCAAACCGTCTACGAGCAGTACTTC. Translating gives CASRLGSQTVYEQYF.

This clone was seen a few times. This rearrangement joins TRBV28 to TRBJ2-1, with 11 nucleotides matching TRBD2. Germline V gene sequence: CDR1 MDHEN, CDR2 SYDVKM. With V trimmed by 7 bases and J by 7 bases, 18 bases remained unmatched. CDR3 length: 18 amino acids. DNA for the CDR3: TGTGCCAGCACCGAAACAGGACTAGCGGGTACCGTGGGGAATGAGCAGTTCTTC. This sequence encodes CASTETGLAGTVGNEQFF. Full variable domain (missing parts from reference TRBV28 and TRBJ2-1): DVKVTQSSRYLVKRTGEKVFLECVQDMDHENMFWYRQDPGLGLRLIYFSYDVKMKEKGDIPEGYSVSREKKERFSLILESASTNQTSMYLCASTETGLAGTVGNEQFFGPGTRLTVL.

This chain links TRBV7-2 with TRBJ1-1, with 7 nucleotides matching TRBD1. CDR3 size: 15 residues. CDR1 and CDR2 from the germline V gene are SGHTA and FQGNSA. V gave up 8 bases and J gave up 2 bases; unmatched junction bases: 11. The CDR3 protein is CASQPDQGGNTEAFF. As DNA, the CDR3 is TGTGCCAGCCAGCCCGACCAGGGGGGCAACACTGAAGCTTTCTTT.

CDR3 sequence (DNA): TGTGCCGCCACAGAAGGGGGACAGGGATGGGATACGCAGTATTTT. This sequence encodes CAATEGGQGWDTQYF. This chain links TRBV2 with TRBJ2-3; 9 nucleotides align to TRBD1. The CDR3 contains 15 residues. Germline lookup yields CDR1 SNHLY and CDR2 FYNNEI. V lost 11 bases and J lost 6; bases outside the gene matches: 15.

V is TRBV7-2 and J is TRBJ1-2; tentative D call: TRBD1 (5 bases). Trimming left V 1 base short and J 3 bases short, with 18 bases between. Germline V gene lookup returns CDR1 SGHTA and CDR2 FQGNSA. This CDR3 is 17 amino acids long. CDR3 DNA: TGTGCCAGCAGCTTAGGGCCCATGGGGCCATCGGACTATGGCTACACCTTC. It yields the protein CASSLGPMGPSDYGYTF.

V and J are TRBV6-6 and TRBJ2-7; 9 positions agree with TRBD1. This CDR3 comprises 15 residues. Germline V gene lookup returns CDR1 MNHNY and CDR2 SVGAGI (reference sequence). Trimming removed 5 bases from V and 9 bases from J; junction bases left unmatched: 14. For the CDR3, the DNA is TGTGCCAGCAGTCTCCCGGGACAGGGAACCCCCTGGCAGTACTTC. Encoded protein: CASSLPGQGTPWQYF.

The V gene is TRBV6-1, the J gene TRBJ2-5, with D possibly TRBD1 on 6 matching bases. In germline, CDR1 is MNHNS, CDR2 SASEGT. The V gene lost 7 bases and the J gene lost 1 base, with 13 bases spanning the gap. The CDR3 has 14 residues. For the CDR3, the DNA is TGTGCCAGCACTAGGAGGACAGTCCAAGAGACCCAGTACTTC. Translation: CASTRRTVQETQYF.

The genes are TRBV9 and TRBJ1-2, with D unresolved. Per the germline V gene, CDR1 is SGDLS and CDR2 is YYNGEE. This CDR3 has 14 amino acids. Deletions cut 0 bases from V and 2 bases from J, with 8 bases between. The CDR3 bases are TGTGCCAGCAGCGTAGGAGACGGGAACTATGGCTACACCTTC. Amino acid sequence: CASSVGDGNYGYTF. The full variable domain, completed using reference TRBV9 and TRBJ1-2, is DSGVTQTPKHLITATGQRVTLRCSPRSGDLSVYWYQQSLDQGLQFLIQYYNGEERAKGNILERFSAQQFPDLHSELNLSSLELGDSALYFCASSVGDGNYGYTFGSGTRLTVV.

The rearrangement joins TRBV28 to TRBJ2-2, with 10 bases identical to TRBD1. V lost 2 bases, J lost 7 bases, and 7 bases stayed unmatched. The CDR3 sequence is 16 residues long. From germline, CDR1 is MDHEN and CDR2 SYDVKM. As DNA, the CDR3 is TGTGCCAGCAGTTTACCAGGACAGGGGGATAACGGGGAGCTGTTTTTT. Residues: CASSLPGQGDNGELFF.

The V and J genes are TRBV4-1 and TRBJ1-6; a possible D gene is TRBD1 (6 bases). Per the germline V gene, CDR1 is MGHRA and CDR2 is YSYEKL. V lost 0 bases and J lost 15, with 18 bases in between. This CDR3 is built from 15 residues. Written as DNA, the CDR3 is TGCGCCAGCAGCCAAGAGGGGACAAGGGGTTCGCTCCTCCACTTT. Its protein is CASSQEGTRGSLLHF.

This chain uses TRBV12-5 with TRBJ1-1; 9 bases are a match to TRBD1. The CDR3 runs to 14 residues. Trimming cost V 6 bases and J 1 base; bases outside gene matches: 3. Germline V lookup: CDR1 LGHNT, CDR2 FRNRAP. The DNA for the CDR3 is TGTGCTAGTGGCGGGACAGGGAAGAACACTGAAGCTTTCTTT. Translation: CASGGTGKNTEAFF.

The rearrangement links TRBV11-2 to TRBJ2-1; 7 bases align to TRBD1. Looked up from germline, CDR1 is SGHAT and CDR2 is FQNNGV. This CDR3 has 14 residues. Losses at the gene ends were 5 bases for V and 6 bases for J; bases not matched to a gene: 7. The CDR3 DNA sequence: TGTGCCAGCAGCCGGTCGGACAGGATCAATGAGCAGTTCTTC. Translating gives CASSRSDRINEQFF.

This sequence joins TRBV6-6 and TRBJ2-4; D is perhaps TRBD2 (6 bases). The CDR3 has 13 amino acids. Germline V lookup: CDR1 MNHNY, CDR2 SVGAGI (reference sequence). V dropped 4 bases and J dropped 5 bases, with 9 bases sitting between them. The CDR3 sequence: CASSSGLQNIQYF. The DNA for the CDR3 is TGTGCCAGCAGTTCGGGACTCCAAAACATTCAGTACTTC.

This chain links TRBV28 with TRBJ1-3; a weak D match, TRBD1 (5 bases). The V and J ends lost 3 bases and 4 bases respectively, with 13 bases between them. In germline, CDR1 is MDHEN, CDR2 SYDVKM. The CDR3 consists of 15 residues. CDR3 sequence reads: CASSFPRVAGNTIYF. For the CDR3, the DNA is TGTGCCAGCAGTTTTCCCAGGGTTGCAGGAAACACCATATATTTT.

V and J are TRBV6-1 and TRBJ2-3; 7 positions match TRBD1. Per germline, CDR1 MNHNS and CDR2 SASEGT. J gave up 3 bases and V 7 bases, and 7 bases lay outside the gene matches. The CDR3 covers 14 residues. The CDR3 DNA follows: TGTGCCAGCACCCCCGACAGGGTGACAGATACGCAGTATTTT. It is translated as CASTPDRVTDTQYF.

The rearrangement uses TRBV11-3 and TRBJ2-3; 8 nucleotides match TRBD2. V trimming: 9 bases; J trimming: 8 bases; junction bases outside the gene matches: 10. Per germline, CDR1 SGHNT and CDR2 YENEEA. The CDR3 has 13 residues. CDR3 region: CASSAGGAGTQYF. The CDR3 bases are TGTGCCAGTAGTGCGGGAGGAGCAGGTACGCAGTATTTT.